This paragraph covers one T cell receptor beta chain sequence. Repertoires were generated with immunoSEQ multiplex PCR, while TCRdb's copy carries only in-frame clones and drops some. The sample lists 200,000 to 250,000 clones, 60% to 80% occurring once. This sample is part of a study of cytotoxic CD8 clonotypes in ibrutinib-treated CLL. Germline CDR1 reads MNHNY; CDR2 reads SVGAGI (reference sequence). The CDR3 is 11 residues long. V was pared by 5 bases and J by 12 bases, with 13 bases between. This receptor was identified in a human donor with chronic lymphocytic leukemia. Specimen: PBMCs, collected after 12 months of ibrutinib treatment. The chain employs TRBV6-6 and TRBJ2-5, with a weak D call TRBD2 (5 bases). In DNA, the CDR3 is TGTGCCAGCAGTCCTGGGGTAGCGAAGTACTTC. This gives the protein CASSPGVAKYF.